This TCR beta chain is drawn from a study of blood T cells in healthy people across ages. For the second PCR, which ran for roughly 6 to 12 cycles, a sample-barcoded 5' primer and a J-beta primer mix were used. TCRdb independently ran MiXCR on the 5' RACE reads; one entry per CDR3 protein. The sample lists fewer than 800,000 distinct CDR3 sequences, approximately 25% occurring once. Trimming shortened V by 1 base and J by 1 base, and 7 bases separated the two germline ends. From germline, CDR1 is LGHDT and CDR2 YNNKEL (reference sequence). The CDR3 spans 14 residues. These records were also assigned to another study, of T cells of mothers and their children. From that second work: Each child contributed approximately 3.3 million TCR beta CDR3 reads, while each mother contributed over 9.5 million.

The specimen sequenced was blood. The chain employs TRBV3-1 and TRBJ1-1; D is unresolved. The sequence was obtained from a boy aged 5-17 years in good health. DNA for the CDR3: TGTGCCAGCAGCCAAGCAGCGGGGAACACTGAAGCTTTCTTT. It yields the protein CASSQAAGNTEAFF. Full variable domain (rest looked up from reference TRBV3-1 and TRBJ1-1): DTAVSQTPKYLVTQMGNDKSIKCEQNLGHDTMYWYKQDSKKFLKIMFSYNNKELIINETVPNRFSPKSPDKAHLNLHINSLELGDSAVYFCASSQAAGNTEAFFGQGTRLTVV.